These 17 T cell receptor beta chains were sequenced from one sample in a study of T-cell reconstitution after alpha-beta-depleted transplantation in children. Using unique molecular identifiers, the investigators prepared the TCRbeta library. TCRdb itself ran the PCR reads through MiXCR, one entry per CDR3 protein. This sample has over 100,000 distinct CDR3 sequences, with around 5.9% found just once. This specimen was PBMCs, mostly from graft donor cells, taken 60 days after TCRalphabeta/CD19-depleted stem cell transplant. These receptors were collected from a female patient aged 2-9 years who had a stem cell transplant for Fanconi anemia, so the T cells may come from the graft donor.

This clonotype was seen repeatedly, ten times or more. The chain employs TRBV29-1 and TRBJ2-5, with unresolved D. With 3 bases removed from V and 1 base from J, the gap between germline ends came to 6 bases. Germline CDR1 SQVTM, CDR2 ANQGSEA. The length of the CDR3 is 12 residues. The CDR3 region is CSVEIVQETQYF. The CDR3 DNA reads as TGCAGCGTTGAGATAGTCCAAGAGACCCAGTACTTC.

The gene calls are TRBV3-1 and TRBJ2-7, with D perhaps TRBD2 (5 bases). In germline, CDR1 is LGHDT, CDR2 YNNKEL (reference sequence). The ends were cut back, 7 bases at V and 0 bases at J, with 13 bases in the middle. The CDR3 runs 14 residues. CDR3 protein: CASTGRAGSYEQYF. CDR3 nucleotides: TGTGCCAGCACGGGAAGGGCGGGCTCCTACGAGCAGTACTTC.

V usage is TRBV3-1 and J usage is TRBJ1-2; 7 bases fit TRBD1. The V gene's germline CDR1 is LGHDT and CDR2 YNNKEL (reference sequence). The CDR3 is made up of 13 amino acids. V was pared by 6 bases and J by 5 bases, with 6 bases of the junction left unmatched. The CDR3 loop reads CASRRQGGYGYTF. The CDR3 DNA follows: TGTGCCAGCAGGCGACAGGGAGGGTATGGCTACACCTTC.

The chain joins TRBV29-1 to TRBJ2-1; 8 nucleotides align to TRBD1. V shed 8 bases and J 7 bases; nucleotides not matched to a gene: 16. This CDR3 comprises 15 residues. Germline V gene sequence: CDR1 SQVTM, CDR2 ANQGSEA. The CDR3: CSLEGRQGAENEQFF. CDR3 bases: TGCAGCCTCGAAGGGAGGCAGGGGGCTGAAAATGAGCAGTTCTTC.

In this sample, this clonotype turned up a few times. The chain joins TRBV29-1 to TRBJ1-3; the D gene is possibly TRBD1 (5 bases). The germline V gene has CDR1 SQVTM and CDR2 ANQGSEA. CDR3 length: 17 residues. Between the trimmed V and J ends, which lost 7 bases and 2 bases, there was a span of 24 bases. This CDR3 is CSAHGFGQGLTGNTIYF. CDR3 DNA: TGCAGCGCGCACGGGTTTGGGCAGGGTCTCACTGGAAACACCATATATTTT.

This chain uses TRBV18 with TRBJ2-3, with 8 bases lining up with TRBD2. The ends lost 6 bases at V and 1 base at J; junction bases unmatched: 6. The germline CDR1 and CDR2 sequences are KGHSH and LQKENI. This CDR3 is 15 amino acids long. The CDR3 region is CASSLLAGRTDTQYF. For the CDR3, the DNA is TGTGCCAGCTCGCTTCTAGCGGGTCGCACAGATACGCAGTATTTT.

This clonotype was counted many times. The chain employs TRBV5-6 and TRBJ2-5, with TRBD2 matching over 7 bases. The CDR3 has 16 amino acids. J was trimmed by 2 bases and V by 3 bases; bases with no gene match: 10. The germline CDR1 and CDR2 sequences are SGHDT and YYEEEE. CDR3 loop: CASSYVLAPPQETQYF. The DNA for the CDR3 is TGTGCCAGCAGCTACGTACTAGCGCCCCCTCAAGAGACCCAGTACTTC.

This clonotype has a count of ten or more. The chain links TRBV3-1 to TRBJ2-3, with D perhaps TRBD2 (5 bases). The V gene's germline CDR1 is LGHDT and CDR2 YNNKEL (reference sequence). V was trimmed by 1 base and J by 4 bases, leaving 12 bases between them. The CDR3 contains 15 residues. CDR3 DNA sequence: TGTGCCAGCAGCCAAGGGAGGCTAGCCGCAGATACGCAGTATTTT. It is translated as CASSQGRLAADTQYF.

With respect to this clonotype: A much larger clone sits a single nucleotide away, making a read error possible. V is TRBV3-1 and J is TRBJ2-7; the match to TRBD2 covers 8 bases. This CDR3 contains 15 residues. Germline CDR1 is LGHDT and CDR2 is YNNKEL (reference sequence). In nucleotides, the CDR3 is TGTGCCAGCGGCCAAGTTCCCGGGGGGGCGGGCGAGCAGTACTTC. Its protein product is CASGQVPGGAGEQYF.

The chain links TRBV9 to TRBJ2-5; TRBD1 might be the D (6 bases). The V and J ends lost 3 bases and 1 base respectively, with 10 bases between them. Per germline, CDR1 SGDLS and CDR2 YYNGEE. This CDR3 spans 14 amino acids. Here the CDR3 reads CASSGGLSQETQYF. CDR3 nucleotides: TGTGCCAGCAGCGGGGGGCTTTCCCAAGAGACCCAGTACTTC.

The genes are TRBV7-2 and TRBJ2-7; D is ambiguous. V was clipped by 1 base and J by 6 bases, with 4 bases between them. The germline gives CDR1 SGHTA, CDR2 FQGNSA. The CDR3 extends over 11 amino acids. CDR3 loop: CASSLVSEQYF. In DNA form, the CDR3 reads TGTGCCAGCAGCTTAGTTTCCGAGCAGTACTTC.

Concerning this clonotype: A much larger clone lies one base from this, so it may be a read error. This chain joins TRBV12-3 or TRBV12-4 and TRBJ2-7, with 11 bases aligning to TRBD2. Losses at the gene ends were 7 bases for V and 6 bases for J; bases not matched to a gene: 8. The CDR3 sequence is 14 residues long. CDR3 coding DNA: TGTGCCAGCATCGGGACTAGCGGTCCCCGCGAGCAGTACTTC. It encodes CASIGTSGPREQYF.

In this sample, this clonotype turned up many times. The chain carries TRBV29-1 and TRBJ2-7; 8 bases are a match to TRBD2. The CDR3 runs 14 residues. Germline V gene sequence: CDR1 SQVTM, CDR2 ANQGSEA. The V segment lost 7 bases and the J segment 0 bases; nucleotides outside the gene matches: 8. The CDR3 sequence: CSALGRGGSYEQYF. DNA for the CDR3: TGCAGCGCCCTCGGGAGGGGGGGCTCCTACGAGCAGTACTTC.

This clonotype was recorded at least ten times. This CDR3 is CAISGGASATQYF. The DNA for the CDR3 is TGTGCCATCAGTGGTGGGGCTAGCGCTACGCAGTATTTT. The V gene is TRBV10-3, the J gene TRBJ2-3; D perhaps matches TRBD2 (6 bases). This CDR3 has 13 amino acids. The germline V gene encodes CDR1 ENHRY and CDR2 SYGVKD. The germline V and J ends were trimmed by 4 bases and 8 bases, with 13 bases remaining between them.

This clonotype occurred many times. The V gene is TRBV2, the J gene TRBJ2-7; 9 bases are shared with TRBD2. V trimming: 4 bases; J trimming: 3 bases; junction bases outside the gene matches: 7. Germline CDR1 is SNHLY and CDR2 is FYNNEI. CDR3 size: 15 residues. The CDR3 region has the DNA TGTGCCAGCAGTGCCTTGACTAGCGGCTACTACGAGCAGTACTTC. This translates into CASSALTSGYYEQYF.

This clonotype appeared many times. The V call is TRBV5-1, the J call TRBJ2-4; D remains unclear. CDR3 length: 15 residues. Germline V gene lookup returns CDR1 SGHRS and CDR2 YFSETQ. Trimming cost V 1 base and J 1 base, with 9 bases left between them. For the CDR3, the DNA is TGCGCCAGCAGCTTGAGTGGACCGGCCAAAAACATTCAGTACTTC. Residues: CASSLSGPAKNIQYF.

Only a few counts were recorded for this clonotype. The chain has TRBV7-9 and TRBJ1-3; TRBD1 aligns across 9 bases. J gave up 2 bases and V 4 bases, and 3 bases lay outside the gene matches. This CDR3 spans 15 amino acids. Germline lookup yields CDR1 SEHNR and CDR2 FQNEAQ (reference sequence). CDR3 region: CASSWTGAAGNTIYF. Here the CDR3 DNA reads TGTGCCAGCAGCTGGACAGGGGCGGCTGGAAACACCATATATTTT.